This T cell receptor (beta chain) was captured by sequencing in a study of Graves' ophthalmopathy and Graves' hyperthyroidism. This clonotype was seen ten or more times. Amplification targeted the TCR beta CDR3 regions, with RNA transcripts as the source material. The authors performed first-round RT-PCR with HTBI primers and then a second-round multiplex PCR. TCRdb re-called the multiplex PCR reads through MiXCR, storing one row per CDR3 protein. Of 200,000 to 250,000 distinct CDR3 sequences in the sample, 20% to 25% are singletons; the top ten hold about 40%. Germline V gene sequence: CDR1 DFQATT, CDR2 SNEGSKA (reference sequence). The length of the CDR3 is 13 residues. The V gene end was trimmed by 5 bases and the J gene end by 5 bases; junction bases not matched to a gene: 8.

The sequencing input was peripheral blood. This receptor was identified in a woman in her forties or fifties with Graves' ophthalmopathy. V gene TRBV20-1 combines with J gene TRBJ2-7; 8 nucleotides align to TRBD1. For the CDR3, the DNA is TGCAGTGCTGGTGGACAGGGTTTGCACGAGCAGTACTTC. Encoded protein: CSAGGQGLHEQYF.